This entry lists 5 T cell receptor beta chains sequenced from one sample in a study of long-term antiretroviral therapy in people with HIV (dated by TCRdb to about 2022). The immunoSEQ hsTCRB v3.0 assay was used at survey level resolution to sequence the TRB variable region. TCRdb provides this immuneACCESS table in a form limited to in-frame rearrangements. Some clones are lacking; in checked studies, under half of them reflect an unresolved V gene, and why the rest are absent is not known. For this sample there are 15,000 to 20,000 clones; roughly 80% appear just once. The ten top clones hold 15% of the sample. The sample in question was unsorted PBMCs, obtained about 2.1 years before starting antiretroviral therapy. Receptors originate from a man aged 25 to 40 with HIV.

The rearrangement links TRBV19 to TRBJ2-7, with a tentative D call TRBD1 (6 bases). V lost 7 bases to trimming and J lost 3 bases, with 16 bases between them. Germline lookup yields CDR1 LNHDA and CDR2 SQIVND (reference sequence). There are 14 residues in the CDR3. CDR3 bases: TGTGCCAGTACCAAGGGGGATCACAACTACGAGCAGTACTTC. It yields the protein CASTKGDHNYEQYF.

The chain uses TRBV5-4 and TRBJ1-3; TRBD1 matches 7 bases. Unmatched junction bases numbered 7, after V lost 4 bases and J lost 0 bases. Germline CDR1 reads SGHNT; CDR2 reads YYREEE (reference sequence). The CDR3 extends over 16 amino acids. The CDR3 region is CASSPPGTASGNTIYF. The DNA of the CDR3 is TGTGCCAGCAGCCCACCCGGGACAGCCTCTGGAAACACCATATATTTT.

The CDR3 spells CSVQGTSGNEQFF. CDR3 nucleotides: TGCAGCGTTCAGGGGACTAGCGGGAATGAGCAGTTCTTC. The gene calls are TRBV29-1 and TRBJ2-1; TRBD2 matches at 12 bases. CDR1 SQVTM and CDR2 ANQGSEA come from the germline V gene. This CDR3 comprises 13 residues. The trim removed 5 bases at V and 7 bases at J, leaving 3 bases unmatched.

J is TRBJ2-1 and V is TRBV27, with TRBD1 identical over 8 bases. Germline lookup yields CDR1 MNHEY and CDR2 SMNVEV (reference sequence). There are 16 residues in the CDR3. J was trimmed by 7 bases and V by 2 bases; bases with no gene match: 10. The CDR3 reads CASSLPPGQVNNEQFF. The DNA of the CDR3 is TGTGCCAGCAGTTTACCTCCGGGACAGGTTAATAATGAGCAGTTCTTC.

This chain connects TRBV11-2 to TRBJ2-5, with 13 nucleotides matching TRBD2. This CDR3 region has 17 residues. The V segment lost 5 bases and the J segment 0 bases; nucleotides outside the gene matches: 6. Per the germline V gene, CDR1 is SGHAT and CDR2 is FQNNGV. CDR3 nucleotides: TGTGCCAGCAGCCCCATTACTAGCGGGGGGGACCAAGAGACCCAGTACTTC. It translates to CASSPITSGGDQETQYF.